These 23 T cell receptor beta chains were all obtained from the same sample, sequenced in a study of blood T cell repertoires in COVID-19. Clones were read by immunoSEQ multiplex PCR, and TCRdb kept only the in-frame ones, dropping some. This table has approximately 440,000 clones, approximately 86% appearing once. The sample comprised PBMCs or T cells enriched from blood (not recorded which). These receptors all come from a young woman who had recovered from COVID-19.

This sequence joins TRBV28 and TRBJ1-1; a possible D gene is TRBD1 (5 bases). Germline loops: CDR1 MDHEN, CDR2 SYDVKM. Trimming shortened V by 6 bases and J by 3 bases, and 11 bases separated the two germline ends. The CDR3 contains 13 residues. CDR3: CASRARVYTEAFF. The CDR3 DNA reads TGTGCCAGCAGGGCCAGGGTCTACACTGAAGCTTTCTTT. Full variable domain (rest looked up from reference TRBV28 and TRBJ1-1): DVKVTQSSRYLVKRTGEKVFLECVQDMDHENMFWYRQDPGLGLRLIYFSYDVKMKEKGDIPEGYSVSREKKERFSLILESASTNQTSMYLCASRARVYTEAFFGQGTRLTVV.

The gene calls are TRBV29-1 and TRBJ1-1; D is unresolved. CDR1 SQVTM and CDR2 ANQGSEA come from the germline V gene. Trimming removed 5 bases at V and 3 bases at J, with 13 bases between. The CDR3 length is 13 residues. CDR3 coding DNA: TGCAGCGTTCGTACCGGGTCAGACACTGAAGCTTTCTTT. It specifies CSVRTGSDTEAFF.

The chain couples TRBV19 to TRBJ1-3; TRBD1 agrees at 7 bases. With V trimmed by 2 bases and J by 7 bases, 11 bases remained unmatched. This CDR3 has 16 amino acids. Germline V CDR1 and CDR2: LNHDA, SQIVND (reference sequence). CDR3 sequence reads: CASSISRGGGFNTIYF. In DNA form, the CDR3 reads TGTGCCAGTAGTATATCTCGAGGGGGCGGCTTTAACACCATATATTTT.

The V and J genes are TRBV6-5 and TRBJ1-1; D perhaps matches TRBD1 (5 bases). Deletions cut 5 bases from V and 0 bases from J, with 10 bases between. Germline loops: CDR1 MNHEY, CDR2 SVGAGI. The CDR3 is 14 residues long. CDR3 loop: CASSMTAMNTEAFF. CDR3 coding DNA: TGTGCCAGCAGTATGACAGCTATGAACACTGAAGCTTTCTTT.

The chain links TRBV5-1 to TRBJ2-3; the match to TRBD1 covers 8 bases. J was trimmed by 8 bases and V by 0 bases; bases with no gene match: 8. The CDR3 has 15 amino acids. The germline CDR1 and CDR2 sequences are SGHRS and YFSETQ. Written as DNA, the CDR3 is TGCGCCAGCAGCTTGGGGACAGGGTCAGATGGTACGCAGTATTTT. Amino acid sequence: CASSLGTGSDGTQYF.

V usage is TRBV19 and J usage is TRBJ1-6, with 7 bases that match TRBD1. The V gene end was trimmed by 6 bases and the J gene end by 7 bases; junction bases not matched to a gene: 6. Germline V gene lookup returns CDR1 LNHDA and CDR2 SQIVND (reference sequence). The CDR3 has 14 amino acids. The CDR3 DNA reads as TGTGCCAGTAGAACCGGGACAGAGAATTCACCCCTCCACTTT. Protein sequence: CASRTGTENSPLHF.

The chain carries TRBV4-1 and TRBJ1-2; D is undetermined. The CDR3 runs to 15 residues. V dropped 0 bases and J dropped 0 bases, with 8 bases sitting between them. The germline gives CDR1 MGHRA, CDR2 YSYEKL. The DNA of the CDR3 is TGCGCCAGCAGCCAAGATCCAGGTACTAACTATGGCTACACCTTC. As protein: CASSQDPGTNYGYTF.

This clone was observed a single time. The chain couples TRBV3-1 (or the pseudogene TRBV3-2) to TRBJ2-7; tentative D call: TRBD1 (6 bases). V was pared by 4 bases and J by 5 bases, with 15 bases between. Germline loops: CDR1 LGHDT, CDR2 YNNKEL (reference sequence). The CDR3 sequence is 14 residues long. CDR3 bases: TGTGCCAGCAGCCCCTCACAGGGCAGCGACGAGCAGTACTTC. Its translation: CASSPSQGSDEQYF.

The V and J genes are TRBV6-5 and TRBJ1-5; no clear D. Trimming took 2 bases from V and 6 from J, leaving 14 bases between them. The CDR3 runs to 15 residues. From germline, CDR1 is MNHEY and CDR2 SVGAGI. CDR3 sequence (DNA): TGTGCCAGCAGTTACATGCTTGGAGAGGGTCAGCCCCAGCATTTT. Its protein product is CASSYMLGEGQPQHF.

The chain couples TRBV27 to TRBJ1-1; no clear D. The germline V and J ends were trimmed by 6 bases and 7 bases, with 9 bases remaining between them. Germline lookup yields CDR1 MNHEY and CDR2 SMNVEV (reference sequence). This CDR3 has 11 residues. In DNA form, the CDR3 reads TGTGCCAGCAGGGTCCGGGGTGAAGCTTTCTTT. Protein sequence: CASRVRGEAFF.

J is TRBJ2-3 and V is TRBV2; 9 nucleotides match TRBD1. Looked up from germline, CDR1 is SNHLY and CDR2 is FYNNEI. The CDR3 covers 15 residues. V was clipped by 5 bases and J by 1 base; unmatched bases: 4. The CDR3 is CASSTRTGGTDTQYF. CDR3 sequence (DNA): TGTGCCAGCAGTACCCGGACAGGGGGCACAGATACGCAGTATTTT.

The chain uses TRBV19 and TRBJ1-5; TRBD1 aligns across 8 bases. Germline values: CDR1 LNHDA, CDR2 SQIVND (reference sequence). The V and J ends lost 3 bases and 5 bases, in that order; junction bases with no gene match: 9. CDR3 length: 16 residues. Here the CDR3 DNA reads TGTGCCAGTAGTATTGAAAGGACAGGGATCTATCAGCCCCAGCATTTT. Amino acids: CASSIERTGIYQPQHF.

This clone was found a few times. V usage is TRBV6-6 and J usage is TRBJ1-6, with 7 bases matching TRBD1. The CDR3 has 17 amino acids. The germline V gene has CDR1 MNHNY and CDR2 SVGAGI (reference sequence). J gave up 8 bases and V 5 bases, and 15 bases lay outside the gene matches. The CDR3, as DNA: TGTGCCAGCAGTCGGACAGGAGAACCCCCCCGACATTCACCCCTCCACTTT. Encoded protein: CASSRTGEPPRHSPLHF.

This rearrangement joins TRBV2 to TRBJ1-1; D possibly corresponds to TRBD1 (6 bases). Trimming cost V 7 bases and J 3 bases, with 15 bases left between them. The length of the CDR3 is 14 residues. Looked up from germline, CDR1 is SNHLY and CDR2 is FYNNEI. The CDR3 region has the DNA TGTGCCAGCAAATACACAGGGCTGTACACTGAAGCTTTCTTT. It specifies CASKYTGLYTEAFF.

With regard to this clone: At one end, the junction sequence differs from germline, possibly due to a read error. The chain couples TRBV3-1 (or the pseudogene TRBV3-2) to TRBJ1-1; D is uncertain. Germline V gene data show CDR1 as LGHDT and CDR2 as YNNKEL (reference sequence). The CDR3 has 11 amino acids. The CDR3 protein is CASSQGSKGVF. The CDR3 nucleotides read TGTGCCAGCAGCCAAGGTAGCAAAGGAGTGTTT.

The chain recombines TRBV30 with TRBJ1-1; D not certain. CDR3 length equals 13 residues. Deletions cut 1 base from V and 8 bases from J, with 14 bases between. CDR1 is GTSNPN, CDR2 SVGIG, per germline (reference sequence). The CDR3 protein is CAWSDNRGAEAFF. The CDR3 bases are TGTGCCTGGAGTGATAACCGGGGAGCCGAAGCTTTCTTT.

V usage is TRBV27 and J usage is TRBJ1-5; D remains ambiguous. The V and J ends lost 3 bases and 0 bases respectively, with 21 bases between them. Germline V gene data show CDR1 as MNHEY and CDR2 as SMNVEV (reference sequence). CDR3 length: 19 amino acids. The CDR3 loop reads CASSFEAAAPVDSNQPQHF. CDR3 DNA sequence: TGTGCCAGCAGTTTTGAGGCAGCGGCGCCCGTCGATAGCAATCAGCCCCAGCATTTT.

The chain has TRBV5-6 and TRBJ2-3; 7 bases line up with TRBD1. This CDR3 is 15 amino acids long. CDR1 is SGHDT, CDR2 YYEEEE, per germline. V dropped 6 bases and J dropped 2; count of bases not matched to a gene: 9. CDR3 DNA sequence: TGTGCCAGCAATCACAGGGGAAAGGACACAGATACGCAGTATTTT. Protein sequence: CASNHRGKDTDTQYF.

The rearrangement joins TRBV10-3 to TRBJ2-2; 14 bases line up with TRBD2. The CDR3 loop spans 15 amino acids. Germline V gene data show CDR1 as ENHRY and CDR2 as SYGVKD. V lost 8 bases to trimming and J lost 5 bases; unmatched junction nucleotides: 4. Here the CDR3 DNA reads TGTGCCATCTCGAGGACTAGCGGGGGGACCGGGGAGCTGTTTTTT. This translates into CAISRTSGGTGELFF.

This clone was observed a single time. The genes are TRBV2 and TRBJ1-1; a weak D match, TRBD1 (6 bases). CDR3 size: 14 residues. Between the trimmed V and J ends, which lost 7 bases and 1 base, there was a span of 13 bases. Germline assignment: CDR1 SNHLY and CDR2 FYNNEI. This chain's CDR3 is CASTPRGGNTEAFF. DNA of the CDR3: TGTGCCAGCACCCCAAGGGGGGGGAACACTGAAGCTTTCTTT.

This CDR3 reads CASSDHRGGSEAFF. The CDR3 DNA reads as TGCGCCAGCAGTGACCACCGAGGGGGTTCGGAAGCTTTCTTT. This rearrangement joins TRBV10-1 to TRBJ1-1; a possible D gene is TRBD1 (6 bases). The CDR3 consists of 14 residues. The germline V gene encodes CDR1 WNHNN and CDR2 SYGVQD (reference sequence). The ends were cut back, 3 bases at V and 8 bases at J, with 16 bases in the middle.

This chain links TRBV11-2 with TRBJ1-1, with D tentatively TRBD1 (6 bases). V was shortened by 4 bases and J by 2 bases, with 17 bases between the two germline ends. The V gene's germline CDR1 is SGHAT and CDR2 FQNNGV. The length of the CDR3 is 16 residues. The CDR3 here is CASSWTTGAINTEAFF. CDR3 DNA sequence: TGTGCCAGCAGCTGGACGACAGGCGCGATAAACACTGAAGCTTTCTTT.

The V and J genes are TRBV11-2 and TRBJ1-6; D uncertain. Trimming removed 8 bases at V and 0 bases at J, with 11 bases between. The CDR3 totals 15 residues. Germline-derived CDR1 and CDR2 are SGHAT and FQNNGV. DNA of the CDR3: TGTGCCAGCCGTCAGGTTAGCTCCTATAATTCACCCCTCCACTTT. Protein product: CASRQVSSYNSPLHF.